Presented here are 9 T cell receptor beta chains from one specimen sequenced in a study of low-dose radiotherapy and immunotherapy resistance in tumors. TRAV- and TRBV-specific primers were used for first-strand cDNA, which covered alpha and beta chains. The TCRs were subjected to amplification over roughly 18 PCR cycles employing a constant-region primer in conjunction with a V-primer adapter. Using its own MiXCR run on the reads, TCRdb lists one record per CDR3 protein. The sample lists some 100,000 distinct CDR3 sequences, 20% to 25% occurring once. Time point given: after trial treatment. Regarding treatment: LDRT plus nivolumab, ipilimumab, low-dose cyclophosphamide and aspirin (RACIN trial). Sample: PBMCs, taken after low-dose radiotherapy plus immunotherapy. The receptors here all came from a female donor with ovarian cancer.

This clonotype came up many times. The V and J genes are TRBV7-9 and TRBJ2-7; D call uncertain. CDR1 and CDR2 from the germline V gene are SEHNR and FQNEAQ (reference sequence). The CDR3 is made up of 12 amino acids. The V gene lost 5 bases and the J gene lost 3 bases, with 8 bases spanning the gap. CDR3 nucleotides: TGTGCCAGCAGCCAGTTAGGCTACGAGCAGTACTTC. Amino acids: CASSQLGYEQYF.

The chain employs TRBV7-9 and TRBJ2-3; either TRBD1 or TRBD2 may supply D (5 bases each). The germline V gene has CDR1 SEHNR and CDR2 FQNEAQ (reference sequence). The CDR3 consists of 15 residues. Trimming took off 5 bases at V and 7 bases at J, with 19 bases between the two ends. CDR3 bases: TGTGCCAGCAGCCCACTACAGGACTTGGGAAATACGCAGTATTTT. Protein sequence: CASSPLQDLGNTQYF.

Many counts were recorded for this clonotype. The CDR3 bases are TGTGCCAGCAGCTTAGAAGGGACTACCTACGAGCAGTACTTC. It encodes CASSLEGTTYEQYF. This rearrangement joins TRBV11-2 to TRBJ2-7; the match to TRBD2 covers 7 bases. The CDR3 extends over 14 amino acids. Per germline, CDR1 SGHAT and CDR2 FQNNGV. Unmatched junction bases numbered 1, after V lost 0 bases and J lost 2 bases.

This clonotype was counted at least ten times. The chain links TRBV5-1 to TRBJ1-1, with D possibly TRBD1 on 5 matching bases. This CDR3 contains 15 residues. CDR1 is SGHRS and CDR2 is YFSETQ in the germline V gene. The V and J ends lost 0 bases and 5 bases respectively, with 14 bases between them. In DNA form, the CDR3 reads TGCGCCAGCAGCTTGGGAGCCAGGGTGTGGACTGAAGCTTTCTTT. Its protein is CASSLGARVWTEAFF. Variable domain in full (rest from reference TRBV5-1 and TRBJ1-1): KAGVTQTPRYLIKTRGQQVTLSCSPISGHRSVSWYQQTPGQGLQFLFEYFSETQRNKGNFPGRFSGRQFSNSRSEMNVSTLELGDSALYLCASSLGARVWTEAFFGQGTRLTVV.

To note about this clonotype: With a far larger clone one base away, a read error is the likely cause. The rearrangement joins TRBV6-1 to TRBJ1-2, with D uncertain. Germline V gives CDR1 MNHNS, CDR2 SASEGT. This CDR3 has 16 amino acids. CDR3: CAISGSAGPLNYGYTF. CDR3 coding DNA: TGTGCCATCAGTGGGTCGGCAGGACCTCTAAACTATGGCTACACCTTC.

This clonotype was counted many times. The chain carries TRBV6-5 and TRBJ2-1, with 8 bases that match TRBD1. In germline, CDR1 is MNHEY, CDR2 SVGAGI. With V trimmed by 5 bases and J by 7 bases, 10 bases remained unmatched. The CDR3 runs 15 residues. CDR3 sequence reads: CASSPRQGLLNEQFF. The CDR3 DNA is TGTGCCAGCAGTCCACGACAGGGGCTGTTGAATGAGCAGTTCTTC.

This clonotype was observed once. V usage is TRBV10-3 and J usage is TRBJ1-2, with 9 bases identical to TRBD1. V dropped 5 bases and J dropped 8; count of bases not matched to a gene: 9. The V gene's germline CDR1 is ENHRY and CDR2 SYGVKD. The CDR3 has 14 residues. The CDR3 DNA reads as TGTGCCATCAGTTCGACAGGGGGTACATCGGGCTACACCTTC. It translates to CAISSTGGTSGYTF.

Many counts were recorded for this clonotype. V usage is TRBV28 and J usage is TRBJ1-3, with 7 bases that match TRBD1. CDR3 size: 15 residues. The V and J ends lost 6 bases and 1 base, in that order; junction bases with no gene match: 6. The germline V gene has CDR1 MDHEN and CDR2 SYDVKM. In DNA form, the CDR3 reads TGTGCCAGCAGCTTAGGGGGCGCATCTGGAAACACCATATATTTT. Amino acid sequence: CASSLGGASGNTIYF.

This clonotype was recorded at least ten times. The DNA of the CDR3 is TGCAGTGCTAGATCCTTCGCATCGACAGGGCCCTGGGATACGCAGTATTTT. It translates to CSARSFASTGPWDTQYF. This chain connects TRBV20-1 to TRBJ2-3, with 7 positions matching TRBD1. Per germline, CDR1 DFQATT and CDR2 SNEGSKA (reference sequence). Losses at the gene ends were 2 bases for V and 6 bases for J; bases not matched to a gene: 17. The CDR3 spans 17 residues.